One T cell receptor (beta chain) is described in this entry. Some clones are missing from TCRdb's copy, which holds only in-frame ones; the method was immunoSEQ multiplex PCR. In the table there are some 56,000 clones, roughly four fifths of which are singletons. CDR3 size: 16 residues. J lost 0 bases, V lost 4 bases, and 5 bases had no gene match. CDR1 and CDR2 (germline): LNHDA, SQIVND (reference sequence). The data are from a study of blood T cell repertoires in COVID-19. Study overall: Both acute and convalescent COVID-19 samples were obtained from the United States, Italy and Spain. PBMCs, B-cell-depleted T cells, or T cells were the source of the cDNA or gDNA that made up the material.

It was during active infection that Seattle patients were enrolled and then longitudinally followed. This receptor was obtained from a man at least 80 years old with COVID-19, enrolled during active disease. The V and J genes are TRBV19 and TRBJ1-3; TRBD1 aligns across 8 bases. The material sequenced was peripheral blood. The CDR3 loop reads CASSTAGTGSGNTIYF. In DNA form, the CDR3 reads TGTGCCAGTAGTACGGCCGGGACAGGCTCTGGAAACACCATATATTTT.